This T cell receptor (beta chain) was recorded in a study of T-cell reconstitution after alpha-beta-depleted transplantation in children. The CDR3 is 15 residues long. After removal of 1 base from V and 3 bases from J, the junction contained 2 bases not matched to a gene. Per the germline V gene, CDR1 is MGHRA and CDR2 is YSYEKL. This clonotype was picked up many times. The antigen is unknown. Preparation of the TCRbeta library involved a method that used unique molecular identifiers. TCRdb passed the PCR reads through MiXCR, listing each CDR3 protein once. Of hundreds of thousands of distinct CDR3 sequences listed, 13% are singletons. Study-level points and caveats: Most T-cell counts and diversity one year after the transplant came from T cells that were newly produced. Day-60 TCRbeta diversity that was high in some patients was derived from surviving recipient T cells and thymic progenitors. It was reported that alpha-beta T cells came from several hundred expanded graft clones (about two months after transplant).

The sample in question was PBMCs, obtained before TCRalphabeta/CD19-depleted stem cell transplant. This chain joins TRBV4-1 and TRBJ2-2, with TRBD2 matching 7 bases. The source of this sequence is a girl under 10 years old with congenital amegakaryocytic thrombocytopenia, due to receive a stem cell transplant. In DNA form, the CDR3 reads TGCGCCAGCAGCCAAGGTCTAGCGGACACCGGGGAGCTGTTTTTT. Its translation is CASSQGLADTGELFF.